What follows are 28 T cell receptor beta chains derived from one specimen sequenced in a study of beta chain features in type 1 diabetes. Sequenced material consisted of expressed TCRB transcripts (all of the isolated RNA was reverse transcribed). TCRdb's copy holds only in-frame clones and misses some; the assay was immunoSEQ multiplex PCR. This sample carries approximately 330,000 clones, more than 9.5% of them seen once, and the ten largest clones take about 0.015%. The specimen sequenced was naive CD4+ T cells from blood. These receptors all stem from a woman aged 25-40 years in good health.

The CDR3 DNA is TGCAGCGCCCGTTGGGCGCCTAACGAGCAGTACTTC. Encoded protein: CSARWAPNEQYF. The chain employs TRBV29-1 and TRBJ2-7; D gene ambiguous. V was cut by 7 bases and J by 5 bases, with 15 bases left in between. Germline CDR1 reads SQVTM; CDR2 reads ANQGSEA. This CDR3 has 12 amino acids.

This clone appeared a few times. The V call is TRBV4-1, the J call TRBJ2-7; the D is unclear. Germline V gene sequence: CDR1 MGHRA, CDR2 YSYEKL. Trimming left V 3 bases short and J 2 bases short, with 11 bases between. The CDR3 consists of 14 residues. CDR3 nucleotide sequence: TGCGCCAGCAGCCAGGTTGGCCTGGCCTACGAGCAGTACTTC. Amino acid sequence: CASSQVGLAYEQYF.

A few counts support this clone. The chain employs TRBV11-3 and TRBJ2-3; 8 bases match TRBD1. The germline V gene has CDR1 SGHNT and CDR2 YENEEA. CDR3 length equals 13 residues. V gave up 8 bases and J gave up 3 bases; unmatched junction bases: 4. CDR3 bases: TGTGCCAGCCGAAGGACAGGGACAGATACGCAGTATTTT. It codes for CASRRTGTDTQYF. The variable domain in full, completed from reference TRBV11-3 and TRBJ2-3, reads EAGVVQSPRYKIIEKKQPVAFWCNPISGHNTLYWYLQNLGQGPELLIRYENEEAVDDSQLPKDRFSAERLKGVDSTLKIQPAELGDSAVYLCASRRTGTDTQYFGPGTRLTVL.

This chain uses TRBV11-2 with TRBJ1-5; D is possibly TRBD1 (6 bases). Germline assignment: CDR1 SGHAT and CDR2 FQNNGV. The CDR3 is 14 amino acids. Deletions cut 2 bases from V and 3 bases from J, with 8 bases between. CDR3 DNA: TGTGCCAGCAGCTTACGGACAGACAATCAGCCCCAGCATTTT. Its protein is CASSLRTDNQPQHF.

The table lists this clone with a few counts. The chain has TRBV29-1 and TRBJ1-5; D is unclear. V lost 3 bases to trimming and J lost 9 bases, with 15 bases between them. Germline CDR1 SQVTM, CDR2 ANQGSEA. This CDR3 region has 13 residues. The CDR3 DNA reads as TGCAGCGTTGAGTTGACGATATCAGGGCCCCAGCATTTT. Its translation: CSVELTISGPQHF.

This clone has just a few counts. The chain carries TRBV7-9 and TRBJ2-3; D unresolved. CDR3 length: 12 amino acids. Trimming pared 5 bases from V and 6 bases from J, leaving 9 bases between. CDR1 is SEHNR and CDR2 is FQNEAQ in the germline V gene (reference sequence). CDR3 protein: CASSQVSDTQYF. The CDR3 DNA is TGTGCCAGCAGCCAGGTGTCGGATACGCAGTATTTT. The full variable domain, with the rest looked up from reference TRBV7-9 and TRBJ2-3, is DTGVSQNPRHKITKRGQNVTFRCDPISEHNRLYWYRQTLGQGPEFLTYFQNEAQLEKSRLLSDRFSAERPKGSFSTLEIQRTEQGDSAMYLCASSQVSDTQYFGPGTRLTVL.

The chain is built from TRBV28 and TRBJ2-7; perhaps TRBD1 as D (6 bases). CDR1 is MDHEN, CDR2 SYDVKM, per germline. This CDR3 spans 15 amino acids. Between the trimmed V and J ends, which lost 1 base and 2 bases, there was a span of 12 bases. The CDR3 loop reads CASSLLQGFTYEQYF. CDR3 in DNA: TGTGCCAGCAGTTTATTACAGGGTTTCACCTACGAGCAGTACTTC.

Only a few counts were recorded for this clone. Distinct nucleotide sequences in the sample also encode this CDR3. The chain joins TRBV18 to TRBJ2-5; D call uncertain. V was cut by 2 bases and J by 1 base, with 5 bases left in between. CDR1 is KGHSH, CDR2 LQKENI, per germline. This CDR3 has 13 amino acids. CDR3: CASSPAGQETQYF. For the CDR3, the DNA is TGTGCCAGCTCACCAGCCGGCCAAGAGACCCAGTACTTC.

The chain links TRBV14 to TRBJ2-3, with 9 bases matching TRBD2. The CDR3 sequence is 16 residues long. Germline V gene lookup returns CDR1 SGHDN and CDR2 FVKESK. J lost 1 base, V lost 0 bases, and 2 bases had no gene match. The CDR3 coding sequence is TGTGCCAGCAGCCAAGAGCTAGCGGGACGCACAGATACGCAGTATTTT. This sequence encodes CASSQELAGRTDTQYF. The variable domain in full, completed from reference TRBV14 and TRBJ2-3, reads EAGVTQFPSHSVIEKGQTVTLRCDPISGHDNLYWYRRVMGKEIKFLLHFVKESKQDESGMPNNRFLAERTGGTYSTLKVQPAELEDSGVYFCASSQELAGRTDTQYFGPGTRLTVL.

The genes are TRBV6-5 and TRBJ2-3; TRBD2 matches at 11 bases. Germline V lookup: CDR1 MNHEY, CDR2 SVGAGI. V lost 8 bases to trimming and J lost 5 bases; unmatched junction nucleotides: 9. The CDR3 loop spans 15 amino acids. Here the CDR3 reads CASHVATSGKDTQYF. The CDR3 DNA reads TGTGCCAGCCATGTCGCGACTAGCGGGAAAGATACGCAGTATTTT.

The DNA for the CDR3 is TGTGCCAGTAGTTCCTCAAGGACAGGGCAAAGAAACATTCAGTACTTC. Protein: CASSSSRTGQRNIQYF. The chain joins TRBV19 to TRBJ2-4; TRBD1 agrees at 8 bases. J gave up 6 bases and V 5 bases, and 12 bases lay outside the gene matches. This CDR3 comprises 16 residues. In germline, CDR1 is LNHDA, CDR2 SQIVND (reference sequence).

This rearrangement joins TRBV19 to TRBJ2-1; 11 bases are a match to TRBD1. Germline assignment: CDR1 LNHDA and CDR2 SQIVND (reference sequence). V lost 7 bases to trimming and J lost 7 bases; unmatched junction nucleotides: 6. CDR3 length: 14 residues. This CDR3 is CASTSGQGANEQFF. CDR3 DNA sequence: TGTGCCAGTACCTCAGGACAGGGGGCGAATGAGCAGTTCTTC. Drawing the rest from reference TRBV19 and TRBJ2-1, the complete variable domain is DGGITQSPKYLFRKEGQNVTLSCEQNLNHDAMYWYRQDPGQGLRLIYYSQIVNDFQKGDIAEGYSVSREKKESFPLTVTSAQKNPTAFYLCASTSGQGANEQFFGPGTRLTVL.

The chain couples TRBV9 to TRBJ2-1; 7 bases fit TRBD2. V shed 5 bases and J 6 bases; nucleotides not matched to a gene: 11. CDR3 size: 15 residues. Germline V gene data show CDR1 as SGDLS and CDR2 as YYNGEE. CDR3 coding DNA: TGTGCCAGCAGTCTCATGGGAGGGTCGGGCAATGAGCAGTTCTTC. Its translation: CASSLMGGSGNEQFF.

This chain joins TRBV9 and TRBJ2-5; TRBD1 matches at 7 bases. The V and J ends lost 2 bases and 1 base, in that order; junction bases with no gene match: 2. Germline V gene sequence: CDR1 SGDLS, CDR2 YYNGEE. The CDR3 runs to 14 residues. In DNA form, the CDR3 reads TGTGCCAGCAGCGTTAGGGACAGCCAAGAGACCCAGTACTTC. It specifies CASSVRDSQETQYF.

The genes are TRBV29-1 and TRBJ1-1; D gene unclear. Germline-derived CDR1 and CDR2 are SQVTM and ANQGSEA. Trimming took off 1 base at V and 3 bases at J, with 15 bases between the two ends. The CDR3 loop spans 15 amino acids. The CDR3 region is CSVEAPRRRDTEAFF. CDR3 nucleotide sequence: TGCAGCGTTGAAGCCCCCCGAAGGAGGGACACTGAAGCTTTCTTT. Full variable domain (remainder filled in from reference TRBV29-1 and TRBJ1-1): SAVISQKPSRDICQRGTSLTIQCQVDSQVTMMFWYRQQPGQSLTLIATANQGSEATYESGFVIDKFPISRPNLTFSTLTVSNMSPEDSSIYLCSVEAPRRRDTEAFFGQGTRLTVV.

This clone was seen a few times. The genes are TRBV30 and TRBJ2-7; 11 bases fit TRBD2. Trimming at V came to 3 bases and at J to 6 bases, leaving 10 bases not matched to a gene. CDR1 and CDR2 from the germline V gene are GTSNPN and SVGIG (reference sequence). The CDR3 contains 15 residues. CDR3 sequence reads: CAWRELAGVPGEQYF. Written as DNA, the CDR3 is TGTGCCTGGAGGGAACTAGCGGGAGTTCCGGGCGAGCAGTACTTC.

This clone appeared a few times. The chain joins TRBV11-1 to TRBJ2-5; D might be TRBD1 (5 bases). Germline lookup yields CDR1 SGHAT and CDR2 FQDESV (reference sequence). The CDR3 runs to 14 residues. The V end lost 1 base, the J end lost 4 bases, and 10 bases lay between the germline ends. The CDR3 sequence: CASSLDRPTETQYF. In DNA, the CDR3 is TGTGCCAGCAGCTTAGACAGGCCTACAGAGACCCAGTACTTC.

V gene TRBV5-1 combines with J gene TRBJ2-1; 9 bases line up with TRBD1. Germline trimming cut 4 bases from V and 7 bases from J; bases unmatched to any gene: 9. Germline CDR1 SGHRS, CDR2 YFSETQ. The CDR3 length is 15 residues. The CDR3 DNA reads TGCGCCAGCAGCCAAGGGACAGGGTGGGAGAATGAGCAGTTCTTC. Its protein is CASSQGTGWENEQFF. Full variable domain (outside the CDR3, taken from reference TRBV5-1 and TRBJ2-1): KAGVTQTPRYLIKTRGQQVTLSCSPISGHRSVSWYQQTPGQGLQFLFEYFSETQRNKGNFPGRFSGRQFSNSRSEMNVSTLELGDSALYLCASSQGTGWENEQFFGPGTRLTVL.

This clone was observed a handful of times. The junction departs from germline at one end; a sequencing error may be responsible. CDR3: CSAEKPDTEAFF. Here the CDR3 DNA reads TGCAGCGCTGAAAAACCGGACACTGAAGCTTTCTTT. V is TRBV29-1 and J is TRBJ1-1; D not resolved. Per the germline V gene, CDR1 is SQVTM and CDR2 is ANQGSEA. This CDR3 has 12 residues.

This clone has just a few counts. The chain is built from TRBV6-1 and TRBJ1-1, with D unclear. From germline, CDR1 is MNHNS and CDR2 SASEGT. Trimming removed 2 bases from V and 7 bases from J, with 8 bases in between. CDR3 length equals 12 residues. For the CDR3, the DNA is TGTGCCAGCAGTGAATGGCCGGGTGAAGCTTTCTTT. It yields the protein CASSEWPGEAFF.

This clone was observed a few times. The chain combines TRBV28 with TRBJ2-1; D is possibly TRBD2 (6 bases). Germline V gives CDR1 MDHEN, CDR2 SYDVKM. CDR3 length equals 14 residues. The V and J ends lost 7 bases and 6 bases respectively, with 16 bases between them. This CDR3 reads CASKEGGIPNEQFF. The CDR3 bases are TGTGCCAGCAAAGAGGGAGGTATACCCAATGAGCAGTTCTTC. Variable domain in full (rest from reference TRBV28 and TRBJ2-1): DVKVTQSSRYLVKRTGEKVFLECVQDMDHENMFWYRQDPGLGLRLIYFSYDVKMKEKGDIPEGYSVSREKKERFSLILESASTNQTSMYLCASKEGGIPNEQFFGPGTRLTVL.

This clone appeared a few times. This sequence joins TRBV4-3 and TRBJ2-3; possibly TRBD2 for D (6 bases). Germline CDR1 reads LGHNA; CDR2 reads YSLEER. The CDR3 is made up of 15 amino acids. The V gene lost 6 bases and the J gene lost 3 bases, with 16 bases spanning the gap. The CDR3 region is CASSPSGTVTDTQYF. As DNA, the CDR3 is TGCGCCAGCAGTCCATCCGGGACTGTTACAGATACGCAGTATTTT.

In its sample, this clone was seen once. The rearrangement uses TRBV5-1 and TRBJ1-1, with TRBD1 as a possible D gene (5 bases). Per germline, CDR1 SGHRS and CDR2 YFSETQ. V lost 4 bases and J lost 5, with 15 bases in between. The CDR3 sequence is 14 residues long. DNA for the CDR3: TGCGCCAGCAGCCTCCGGGTGGGGGGGACTGAAGCTTTCTTT. It yields the protein CASSLRVGGTEAFF. The full variable domain, with the rest looked up from reference TRBV5-1 and TRBJ1-1, is KAGVTQTPRYLIKTRGQQVTLSCSPISGHRSVSWYQQTPGQGLQFLFEYFSETQRNKGNFPGRFSGRQFSNSRSEMNVSTLELGDSALYLCASSLRVGGTEAFFGQGTRLTVV.

The chain couples TRBV18 to TRBJ2-7; tentatively, D is TRBD2 (6 bases). The ends were cut back, 0 bases at V and 2 bases at J, with 11 bases in the middle. Germline CDR1 KGHSH, CDR2 LQKENI. The CDR3 loop spans 15 amino acids. For the CDR3, the DNA is TGTGCCAGCTCACCACCGGGTCCGGGGGCCTACGAGCAGTACTTC. Protein: CASSPPGPGAYEQYF.

This clone was seen only a few times. This CDR3 is CSALLATRYEQYF. Written as DNA, the CDR3 is TGCAGCGCTCTTCTAGCGACGAGATACGAGCAGTACTTC. V is TRBV29-1 and J is TRBJ2-7; possible D gene TRBD2, 6 bases. V gave up 7 bases and J gave up 4 bases, with 17 bases separating them. Germline assignment: CDR1 SQVTM and CDR2 ANQGSEA. There are 13 residues in the CDR3.

This rearrangement joins TRBV5-1 to TRBJ1-2; TRBD1 aligns across 7 bases. Looked up from germline, CDR1 is SGHRS and CDR2 is YFSETQ. This CDR3 comprises 15 residues. Losses at the gene ends were 0 bases for V and 3 bases for J; bases not matched to a gene: 5. The CDR3: CASSLVQGEDYGYTF. The CDR3 bases are TGCGCCAGCAGCTTGGTTCAGGGGGAGGACTATGGCTACACCTTC.

The chain uses TRBV5-1 and TRBJ2-7, with 14 bases lining up with TRBD2. V lost 3 bases and J lost 5; bases outside the gene matches: 4. The CDR3 runs 15 residues. CDR1 and CDR2 from the germline V gene are SGHRS and YFSETQ. The CDR3 DNA is TGCGCCAGCAGCTCGGGGACTAGCGGGAGAAACGAGCAGTACTTC. Translating gives CASSSGTSGRNEQYF.

This clone has a handful of counts. This chain joins TRBV19 and TRBJ2-5, with D tentatively TRBD2 (5 bases). CDR3 length: 13 residues. Looked up from germline, CDR1 is LNHDA and CDR2 is SQIVND (reference sequence). Between the trimmed V and J ends, which lost 3 bases and 5 bases, there was a span of 10 bases. CDR3 sequence reads: CASSIASRETQYF. CDR3 coding DNA: TGTGCCAGTAGTATCGCTAGCCGGGAGACCCAGTACTTC.